This TCR beta chain was profiled in a study of T cell repertoires in cytomegalovirus infection (dated by TCRdb to the late 2010s). About the investigation overall: The peptide stimulations were aimed at well-studied HLA-B-restricted epitopes as well as recently identified HLA-C-restricted CMV epitopes, whose presentation resists viral immunomodulation. The HLA type of each donor mattered for the analysis, because public TCR beta signatures pointed to carriage of CMV infection along with the matching HLA type.

With respect to this clonotype: Its binding antigen is unknown. Base-call qualities are not available, and no considerably larger clone is one nucleotide away.

The treatment or condition label here, explained by the study, means: in vitro stimulation with specific CMV peptide epitopes to enrich CMV-specific T cells. Data came from an Illumina HiSeq 1500. Through fastp at Q25 and MiXCR, TCRdb rebuilt clones from the public reads, retaining in-frame beta chains. Every CDR3 protein is listed once, alongside the most common genes and DNA of its rows. The sample data list roughly 280,000 distinct CDR3 sequences, and roughly 21% of these were observed just once. Together, the top ten hold around 20% of the sample. Study-wide conclusions, independent of this receptor: The ex vivo response was dominated by HLA-C-restricted CMV-specific TCR beta clonotypes, which also provided the single most frequent clonotype in two of eight donors. Carriers of CMV infection plus the relevant HLA type were discriminated by the cumulative frequency of public TCR beta family members in the study cohort and in an independent approximately 360-donor cohort.

CDR1 is given as LGHNA and CDR2 as YNFKEQ, both from the germline V gene. The CDR3 goes from the cysteine to the phenylalanine over 16 residues. The kept DNA is CDR3 alone, 48 bases in frame from the first base. After removal of 0 bases from V and 6 bases from J, the junction retains 3 bases not matched to a gene. This TCR was sampled from a human donor in good health (CMV status not recorded). Some clones in this sample may be carry-over from other donors' samples. The chain is made from TRBV4-2 and TRBJ2-2; 11 central bases correspond to TRBD2. Sequences were derived from cultured PBMCs, sampled from culture after CMV antigen stimulation. The DNA is TGTGCCAGCAGCCAAGAACTAGCGGGAGTCCCCGGGGAGCTGTTTTTT. Translation gives CASSQELAGVPGELFF.